One and the same sample provided the 8 T cell receptor beta chains below, sequenced in a study of OX40 agonist ivuxolimab in advanced cancers. Assay used: immunoSEQ multiplex PCR; TCRdb lists only in-frame clones, some missing. The profile covers roughly 35,000 clones, with 65% to 90% appearing a single time and 1.3% to 1.5% taken by the ten largest. The input for sequencing was CD4+ or CD8+ T cells sorted from blood, taken in a trial of the OX40 agonist ivuxolimab. These receptor sequences come from an adult with an advanced solid tumor such as melanoma, head and neck, liver or kidney cancer.

The gene calls are TRBV2 and TRBJ2-7; 8 positions agree with TRBD1. This CDR3 contains 12 residues. Germline V gene lookup returns CDR1 SNHLY and CDR2 FYNNEI. Trimming at V came to 6 bases and at J to 5 bases, leaving 3 bases not matched to a gene. The CDR3 DNA is TGTGCCAGCAGAAAACAGGGGGACGAGCAGTACTTC. Its protein product is CASRKQGDEQYF.

The chain is built from TRBV6-1 and TRBJ1-2; D gene ambiguous. V was trimmed by 2 bases and J by 4 bases, leaving 11 bases between them. Looked up from germline, CDR1 is MNHNS and CDR2 is SASEGT. The CDR3 has 14 amino acids. The CDR3 DNA reads TGTGCCAGCAGTGAAAGGTTGGGGTTCTATGGCTACACCTTC. This codes for CASSERLGFYGYTF.

The J gene is TRBJ1-1, the V gene TRBV29-1; no firm D call. CDR1 SQVTM and CDR2 ANQGSEA come from the germline V gene. Trimming left V 3 bases short and J 4 bases short, with 15 bases between. This CDR3 has 14 amino acids. The CDR3 nucleotides are TGCAGCGTTGATCGTGGGCAGCGGTTCACTGAAGCTTTCTTT. Translation: CSVDRGQRFTEAFF.

This clone was seen a few times. The rearrangement uses TRBV15 and TRBJ2-3; D unclear. CDR1 is LNHNV, CDR2 YYDKDF, per germline (reference sequence). The CDR3 spans 14 residues. V was pared by 0 bases and J by 3 bases, with 7 bases between. CDR3 in amino acids: CATSRESFTDTQYF. The DNA for the CDR3 is TGTGCCACCAGCAGAGAGTCTTTTACAGATACGCAGTATTTT.

The sample holds a few counts of this clone. This chain links TRBV30 with TRBJ2-2; a weak D match, TRBD2 (5 bases). Trimming took 4 bases from V and 0 from J, leaving 9 bases between them. Germline V CDR1 and CDR2: GTSNPN, SVGIG (reference sequence). The CDR3 contains 14 residues. CDR3 nucleotides: TGTGCCTGGAAGCGGATGGCGAACACCGGGGAGCTGTTTTTT. Its translation is CAWKRMANTGELFF.

This chain connects TRBV5-1 to TRBJ2-3; no clear D. Germline V gene lookup returns CDR1 SGHRS and CDR2 YFSETQ. The CDR3 extends over 14 amino acids. The V gene lost 0 bases and the J gene lost 6 bases, with 11 bases spanning the gap. The CDR3 is CASSLERPGDTQYF. CDR3 nucleotide sequence: TGCGCCAGCAGCTTGGAACGCCCGGGTGATACGCAGTATTTT.

The rearrangement links TRBV30 to TRBJ1-2; D call uncertain. Trimming cost V 2 bases and J 6 bases, with 10 bases left between them. CDR3 length: 12 residues. Germline loops: CDR1 GTSNPN, CDR2 SVGIG (reference sequence). The CDR3 reads CAWSLRADGYTF. The CDR3 bases are TGTGCCTGGAGTCTCCGGGCCGATGGCTACACCTTC.

This chain links TRBV29-1 with TRBJ1-6; TRBD1 matches 8 bases. The ends lost 6 bases at V and 8 bases at J; junction bases unmatched: 6. The germline gives CDR1 SQVTM, CDR2 ANQGSEA. The CDR3 is 13 residues long. The chain's CDR3 is CSVRDRPDSPLHF. The CDR3 DNA reads TGCAGCGTACGGGACAGGCCGGATTCACCCCTCCACTTT.